Below are 28 T cell receptor beta chains sequenced from a single sample in a study of T cells in Graves' hyperthyroidism and ophthalmopathy. Amplified TCR beta CDR3 regions came from RNA transcripts. The HTBI primer set was used in a first-round RT-PCR of the TCR CDR3. MiXCR, run by TCRdb on the multiplex PCR reads, gives a single entry per CDR3 protein. The sample consists of some 360,000 distinct CDR3 sequences, over 11% of them appearing once. Sequencing was done on a sample of blood. The origin of the receptors is a woman aged 60-75 years with Graves' hyperthyroidism.

This clonotype was found many times. The chain joins TRBV10-1 to TRBJ1-1, with D hard to call. CDR1 and CDR2 from the germline V gene are WNHNN and SYGVQD (reference sequence). Between the trimmed V and J ends, which lost 6 bases and 2 bases, there was a span of 10 bases. This CDR3 spans 13 amino acids. DNA for the CDR3: TGCGCCAGCAGCCCCAACATTAACACTGAAGCTTTCTTT. Residues: CASSPNINTEAFF.

This clonotype is a singleton in its sample. The rearrangement joins TRBV7-2 to TRBJ2-2; possible D gene TRBD1, 6 bases. From germline, CDR1 is SGHTA and CDR2 FQGNSA. The CDR3 covers 14 residues. V dropped 8 bases and J dropped 0 bases, with 10 bases sitting between them. CDR3 sequence reads: CASRTDANTGELFF. CDR3 sequence (DNA): TGTGCCAGCCGGACAGACGCGAACACCGGGGAGCTGTTTTTT.

In this sample, this clonotype turned up many times. CDR3 nucleotides: TGTGCCAGCAGCACAACTCGGACTAGCGGGAGAGGGACGCAGTATTTT. Translating gives CASSTTRTSGRGTQYF. This chain links TRBV7-9 with TRBJ2-3; 13 bases line up with TRBD2. CDR3 size: 16 residues. V lost 5 bases to trimming and J lost 9 bases; unmatched junction nucleotides: 11. Germline V lookup: CDR1 SEHNR, CDR2 FQNEAQ (reference sequence).

This clonotype came up many times. This chain links TRBV3-1 with TRBJ2-2; D might be TRBD2 (6 bases). Looked up from germline, CDR1 is LGHDT and CDR2 is YNNKEL (reference sequence). V lost 5 bases to trimming and J lost 0 bases, with 10 bases between them. The CDR3 runs to 15 residues. DNA of the CDR3: TGTGCCAGCAGCTCGGGACTCTCGAACACCGGGGAGCTGTTTTTT. Its protein is CASSSGLSNTGELFF.

Many counts were recorded for this clonotype. V is TRBV20-1 and J is TRBJ2-4; D is unresolved. The length of the CDR3 is 16 residues. The V gene's germline CDR1 is DFQATT and CDR2 SNEGSKA (reference sequence). Trimming cost V 1 base and J 0 bases, with 13 bases left between them. This chain's CDR3 is CSARVIGTLAKNIQYF. The DNA of the CDR3 is TGCAGTGCTAGAGTTATCGGCACATTAGCCAAAAACATTCAGTACTTC.

This clonotype has ten or more counts. The rearrangement joins TRBV7-2 to TRBJ2-1; TRBD2 matches 7 bases. Germline CDR1 is SGHTA and CDR2 is FQGNSA. Trimming cost V 1 base and J 5 bases; bases outside gene matches: 8. This CDR3 has 16 amino acids. In DNA form, the CDR3 reads TGTGCCAGCAGCTTAGTATGGCTAGCGGCCAACAATGAGCAGTTCTTC. Its protein is CASSLVWLAANNEQFF.

There are many counts of this clonotype. The V and J genes are TRBV6-1 and TRBJ2-3, with D perhaps given as TRBD1 or TRBD2 (5 bases each). Germline lookup yields CDR1 MNHNS and CDR2 SASEGT. The CDR3 has 14 residues. Deletions cut 8 bases from V and 6 bases from J, with 18 bases between. CDR3 residues: CASYGGVGVDTQYF. The CDR3 DNA is TGTGCCAGCTATGGGGGAGTGGGTGTCGATACGCAGTATTTT.

This clonotype was seen at least ten times. The chain couples TRBV11-2 to TRBJ1-2; the D is unclear. V lost 4 bases, J lost 7 bases, and 10 bases lay in between. CDR1 and CDR2 (germline): SGHAT, FQNNGV. CDR3 length equals 12 residues. CDR3 sequence (DNA): TGTGCCAGCAGCTCCCTTTCCCGTGGCTACACCTTC. The encoded protein is CASSSLSRGYTF.

V is TRBV5-1 and J is TRBJ1-1; D gene ambiguous. The CDR3 contains 14 residues. The germline CDR1 and CDR2 sequences are SGHRS and YFSETQ. The V and J ends lost 2 bases and 4 bases respectively, with 12 bases between them. The CDR3 sequence is CASSFEGFGTEAFF. The CDR3 DNA follows: TGCGCCAGCAGCTTTGAGGGATTCGGCACTGAAGCTTTCTTT.

The genes are TRBV4-2 and TRBJ2-5; D may be TRBD2 (6 bases). Trimming took 4 bases from V and 9 from J, leaving 24 bases between them. The germline gives CDR1 LGHNA, CDR2 YNFKEQ. This CDR3 has 16 residues. The CDR3 coding sequence is TGTGCCAGCAGCCCCTATGGCGCGCTCGGGGAGGAGGCCCAGTACTTC. Translating gives CASSPYGALGEEAQYF.

This clonotype has more than one count but fewer than ten. This sequence joins TRBV7-6 and TRBJ2-1, with D possibly being TRBD1 (7 bases). CDR1 and CDR2 (germline): SGHVS, FNYEAQ. The CDR3 is made up of 14 amino acids. Trimming left V 4 bases short and J 7 bases short, with 14 bases between. The CDR3 sequence is CASSWVAGGNEQFF. In nucleotides, the CDR3 is TGTGCCAGCAGCTGGGTGGCAGGGGGGAATGAGCAGTTCTTC.

This clonotype has just a few counts. The rearrangement joins TRBV7-9 to TRBJ2-1, with 7 bases lining up with TRBD2. The V segment lost 5 bases and the J segment 8 bases; nucleotides outside the gene matches: 12. The CDR3 has 15 amino acids. Germline CDR1 is SEHNR and CDR2 is FQNEAQ (reference sequence). CDR3 residues: CASSTGGPMMDEQFF. The CDR3 region has the DNA TGTGCCAGCAGCACGGGAGGCCCGATGATGGATGAGCAGTTCTTC.

The chain has TRBV11-2 and TRBJ2-7; either TRBD1 or TRBD2 may supply D (5 bases each). CDR3 size: 15 residues. V lost 5 bases to trimming and J lost 0 bases, with 14 bases between them. Germline CDR1 and CDR2: SGHAT and FQNNGV. The CDR3 nucleotides read TGTGCCAGCAGCCTAATGAGGGGTTACTCCTACGAGCAGTACTTC. Its protein is CASSLMRGYSYEQYF.

This clonotype has more than one count but fewer than ten. The rearrangement links TRBV9 to TRBJ2-3; D may be TRBD1 (6 bases). Per germline, CDR1 SGDLS and CDR2 YYNGEE. The CDR3 contains 16 residues. The V end was cut by 4 bases, the J end by 6 bases, with 21 bases between. This CDR3 reads CASSSRGGLAYDTQYF. CDR3 bases: TGTGCCAGCAGCTCCCGAGGGGGATTAGCATACGATACGCAGTATTTT.

About this clonotype itself: Its ends do not fully match the called genes, so a read error is possible. The chain combines TRBV6-1 with TRBJ2-2; perhaps TRBD2 as D (5 bases). Germline V gene sequence: CDR1 MNHNS, CDR2 SASEGT. This CDR3 has 11 amino acids. The CDR3 sequence: CASTTTGEPFF. In DNA, the CDR3 is TGTGCCAGCACCACTACCGGGGAGCCGTTTTTT.

This clonotype appeared a few times. The chain couples TRBV5-1 to TRBJ1-1; D is unclear. The CDR3 spans 15 residues. CDR1 and CDR2 (germline): SGHRS, YFSETQ. V was trimmed by 0 bases and J by 1 base, leaving 10 bases between them. CDR3 sequence reads: CASSLEPQPNTEAFF. CDR3 coding DNA: TGCGCCAGCAGCTTGGAGCCCCAACCGAACACTGAAGCTTTCTTT.

This clonotype was found many times. The chain couples TRBV12-5 to TRBJ2-1, with TRBD2 identical over 9 bases. Germline CDR1 is LGHNT and CDR2 is FRNRAP. The CDR3 runs to 14 residues. Trimming took 1 base from V and 5 from J; bases not matched to a gene: 0. This chain's CDR3 is CASGLGLADNEQFF. CDR3 bases: TGTGCTAGTGGTTTGGGACTAGCGGACAATGAGCAGTTCTTC.

This clonotype was detected many times. This chain links TRBV18 with TRBJ2-7, with D possibly matching TRBD1 (7 bases). Germline V gives CDR1 KGHSH, CDR2 LQKENI. Between the trimmed V and J ends, which lost 8 bases and 0 bases, there was a span of 14 bases. CDR3 length equals 14 residues. Written as DNA, the CDR3 is TGTGCCAGCAGCCCAGGGGGGAGCTCCTACGAGCAGTACTTC. Protein sequence: CASSPGGSSYEQYF.

This clonotype was seen at least ten times. The chain recombines TRBV27 with TRBJ2-2, with 7 bases fitting TRBD1. V gave up 6 bases and J gave up 1 base; unmatched junction bases: 5. Germline CDR1 is MNHEY and CDR2 is SMNVEV (reference sequence). CDR3 length: 15 amino acids. The CDR3 nucleotides are TGTGCCAGCAGAAAGGACAGGAGGAACACCGGGGAGCTGTTTTTT. Protein: CASRKDRRNTGELFF.

This chain uses TRBV11-2 with TRBJ2-1; 10 nucleotides align to TRBD2. Germline lookup yields CDR1 SGHAT and CDR2 FQNNGV. J lost 7 bases, V lost 6 bases, and 3 bases had no gene match. The CDR3 consists of 13 residues. DNA of the CDR3: TGTGCCAGCAGATTTAGCGGGAGGAATGAGCAGTTCTTC. Translated, it gives CASRFSGRNEQFF.

This clonotype appeared many times. The chain combines TRBV6-1 with TRBJ2-3; possibly TRBD2 for D (5 bases). The V gene lost 6 bases and the J gene lost 2 bases, with 18 bases spanning the gap. Germline assignment: CDR1 MNHNS and CDR2 SASEGT. The CDR3 is 16 residues long. CDR3 coding DNA: TGTGCCAGCAGGATCAGTTTGGCGGGCGACACAGATACGCAGTATTTT. This translates into CASRISLAGDTDTQYF.

V gene TRBV5-1 combines with J gene TRBJ2-7, with a possible D match to TRBD2 (6 bases). The length of the CDR3 is 15 residues. V lost 4 bases, J lost 4 bases, and 18 bases lay in between. The germline CDR1 and CDR2 sequences are SGHRS and YFSETQ. In nucleotides, the CDR3 is TGCGCCAGCAGCCCCCGGGTGAGCGGGCCATACGAGCAGTACTTC. It translates to CASSPRVSGPYEQYF.

This clonotype has ten or more counts. The CDR3 region is CSAWTTSASNTGELFF. The CDR3 coding sequence is TGCAGTGCTTGGACCACTAGCGCATCGAACACCGGGGAGCTGTTTTTT. The chain carries TRBV20-1 and TRBJ2-2, with 7 bases aligning to TRBD2. This CDR3 is 16 amino acids long. Germline V gene data show CDR1 as DFQATT and CDR2 as SNEGSKA (reference sequence). V was clipped by 5 bases and J by 0 bases; unmatched bases: 9.

This clonotype was detected only a few times. The chain carries TRBV7-9 and TRBJ1-2; D gene uncertain. This CDR3 has 14 amino acids. Germline V gene lookup returns CDR1 SEHNR and CDR2 FQNEAQ (reference sequence). V was cut by 3 bases and J by 7 bases, with 15 bases left in between. In DNA, the CDR3 is TGTGCCAGCAGCTTGAGTAGTTCAGTGGGTGGCTACACCTTC. This encodes CASSLSSSVGGYTF.

V is TRBV3-1 and J is TRBJ2-2; TRBD2 matches 11 bases. This CDR3 has 18 amino acids. V lost 3 bases to trimming and J lost 7 bases; unmatched junction nucleotides: 13. Germline assignment: CDR1 LGHDT and CDR2 YNNKEL (reference sequence). The CDR3 loop reads CASSHDGTSGALGGELFF. The CDR3, as DNA: TGTGCCAGCAGCCACGACGGGACTAGCGGAGCTTTAGGCGGGGAGCTGTTTTTT.

This chain uses TRBV20-1 with TRBJ2-3; 10 bases agree with TRBD2. From germline, CDR1 is DFQATT and CDR2 SNEGSKA (reference sequence). This CDR3 region has 15 residues. J gave up 1 base and V 6 bases, and 7 bases lay outside the gene matches. Written as DNA, the CDR3 is TGCAGTGCCCCCTCCGGGACTAGCGGCACAGATACGCAGTATTTT. Translating gives CSAPSGTSGTDTQYF.

This clonotype was seen a few times. The chain combines TRBV25-1 with TRBJ1-1; 8 positions match TRBD1. Looked up from germline, CDR1 is MGHDK and CDR2 is SYGVNS. The CDR3 spans 15 residues. V lost 2 bases, J lost 3 bases, and 5 bases stayed unmatched. CDR3 DNA: TGTGCCAGCAGTGAAGGGTACAGGGGGGACACTGAAGCTTTCTTT. This codes for CASSEGYRGDTEAFF. Full variable domain (missing parts from reference TRBV25-1 and TRBJ1-1): EADIYQTPRYLVIGTGKKITLECSQTMGHDKMYWYQQDPGMELHLIHYSYGVNSTEKGDLSSESTVSRIRTEHFPLTLESARPSHTSQYLCASSEGYRGDTEAFFGQGTRLTVV.

This clonotype was counted many times. V usage is TRBV27 and J usage is TRBJ1-1, with D unresolved. V lost 6 bases and J 0 bases, leaving 8 bases between the germline ends. The CDR3 is made up of 13 amino acids. Per the germline V gene, CDR1 is MNHEY and CDR2 is SMNVEV (reference sequence). The CDR3 spells CASRVRVNTEAFF. CDR3 nucleotides: TGTGCCAGCAGGGTCCGGGTGAACACTGAAGCTTTCTTT.